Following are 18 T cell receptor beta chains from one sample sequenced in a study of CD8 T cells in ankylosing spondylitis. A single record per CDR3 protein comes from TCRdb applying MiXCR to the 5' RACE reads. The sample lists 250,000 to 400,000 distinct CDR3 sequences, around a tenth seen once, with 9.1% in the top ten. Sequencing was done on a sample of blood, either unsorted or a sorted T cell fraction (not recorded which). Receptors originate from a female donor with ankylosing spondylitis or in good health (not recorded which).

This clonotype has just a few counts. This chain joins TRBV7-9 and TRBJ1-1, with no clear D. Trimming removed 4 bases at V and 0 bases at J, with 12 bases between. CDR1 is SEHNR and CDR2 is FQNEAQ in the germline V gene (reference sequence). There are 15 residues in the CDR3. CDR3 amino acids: CASSSVTGMNTEAFF. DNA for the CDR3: TGTGCCAGCAGCTCTGTTACGGGAATGAACACTGAAGCTTTCTTT.

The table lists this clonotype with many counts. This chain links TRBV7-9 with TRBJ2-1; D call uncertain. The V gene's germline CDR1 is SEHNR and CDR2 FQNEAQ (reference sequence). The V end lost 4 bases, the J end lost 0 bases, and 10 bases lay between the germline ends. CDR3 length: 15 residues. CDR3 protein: CASSSGRSSYNEQFF. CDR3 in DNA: TGTGCCAGCAGCTCCGGACGCAGCTCCTACAATGAGCAGTTCTTC.

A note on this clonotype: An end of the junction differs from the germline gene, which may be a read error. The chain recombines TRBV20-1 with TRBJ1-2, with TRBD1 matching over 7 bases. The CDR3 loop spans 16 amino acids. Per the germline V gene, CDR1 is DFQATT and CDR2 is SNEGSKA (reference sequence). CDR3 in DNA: TGCTGTGCTCCGCCTTTAAGACAGGGAAATTACTATGGCTACACCTTC. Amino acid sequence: CCAPPLRQGNYYGYTF.

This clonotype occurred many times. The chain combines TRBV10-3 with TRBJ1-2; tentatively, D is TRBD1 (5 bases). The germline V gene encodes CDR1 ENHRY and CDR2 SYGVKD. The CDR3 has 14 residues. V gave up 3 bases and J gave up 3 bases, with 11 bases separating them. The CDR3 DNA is TGTGCCATCAGTGACCCACAGGAGGACTATGGCTACACCTTC. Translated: CAISDPQEDYGYTF.

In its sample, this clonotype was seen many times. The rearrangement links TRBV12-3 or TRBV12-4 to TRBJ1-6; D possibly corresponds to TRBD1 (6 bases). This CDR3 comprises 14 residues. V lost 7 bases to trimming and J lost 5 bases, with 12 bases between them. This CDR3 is CASKRRQDNSPLHF. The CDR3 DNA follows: TGTGCCAGCAAAAGGAGACAGGATAATTCACCCCTCCACTTT.

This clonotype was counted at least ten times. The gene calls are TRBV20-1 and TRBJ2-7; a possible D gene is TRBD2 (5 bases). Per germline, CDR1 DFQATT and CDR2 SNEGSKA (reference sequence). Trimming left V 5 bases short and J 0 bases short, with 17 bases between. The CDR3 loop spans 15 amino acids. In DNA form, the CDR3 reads TGCAGTGCTCGCCCCGGACTTCCTTTCTCCTACGAGCAGTACTTC. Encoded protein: CSARPGLPFSYEQYF.

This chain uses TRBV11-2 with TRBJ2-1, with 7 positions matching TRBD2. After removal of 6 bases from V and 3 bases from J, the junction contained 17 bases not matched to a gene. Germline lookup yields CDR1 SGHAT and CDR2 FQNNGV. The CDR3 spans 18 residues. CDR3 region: CASRYRDYPGPIYNEQFF. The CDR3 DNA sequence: TGTGCCAGCAGGTACCGGGACTACCCGGGACCCATCTACAATGAGCAGTTCTTC.

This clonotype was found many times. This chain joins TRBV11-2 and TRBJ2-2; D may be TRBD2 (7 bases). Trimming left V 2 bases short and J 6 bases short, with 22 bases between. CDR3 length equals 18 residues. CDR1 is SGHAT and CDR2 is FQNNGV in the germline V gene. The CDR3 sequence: CASSLNLLSTGRAGELFF. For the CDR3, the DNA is TGTGCCAGCAGCTTAAATCTTCTGAGCACAGGGAGGGCCGGGGAGCTGTTTTTT.

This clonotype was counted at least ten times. The CDR3 region has the DNA TGTGCCAGCGGGACGGGGACGCAGTATTTT. This codes for CASGTGTQYF. The J gene is TRBJ2-3, the V gene TRBV9; D is tentatively TRBD1 or TRBD2 (5 bases each). CDR1 SGDLS and CDR2 YYNGEE come from the germline V gene. This CDR3 region has 10 residues. The V and J ends lost 7 bases and 9 bases respectively, with 9 bases between them.

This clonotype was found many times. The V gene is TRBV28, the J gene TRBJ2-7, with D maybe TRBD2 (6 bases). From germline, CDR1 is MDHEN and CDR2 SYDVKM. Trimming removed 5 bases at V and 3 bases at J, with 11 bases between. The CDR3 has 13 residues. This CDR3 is CASSSQEGYEQYF. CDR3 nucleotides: TGTGCCAGCAGTAGCCAGGAGGGCTACGAGCAGTACTTC.

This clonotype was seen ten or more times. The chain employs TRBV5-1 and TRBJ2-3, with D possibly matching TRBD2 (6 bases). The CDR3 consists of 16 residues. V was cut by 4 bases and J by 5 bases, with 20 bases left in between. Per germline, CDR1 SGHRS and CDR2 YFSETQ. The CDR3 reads CASSPISRGRGDTQYF. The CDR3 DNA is TGCGCCAGCAGCCCCATCTCGCGGGGAAGAGGAGATACGCAGTATTTT.

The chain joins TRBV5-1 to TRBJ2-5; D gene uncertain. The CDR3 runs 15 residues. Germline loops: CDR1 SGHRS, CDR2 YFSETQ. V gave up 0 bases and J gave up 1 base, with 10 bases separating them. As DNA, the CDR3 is TGCGCCAGCAGCTTGGAGGTGGGCCGCCAAGAGACCCAGTACTTC. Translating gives CASSLEVGRQETQYF.

CDR3 region: CASSLGPLTGSNQPQHF. For the CDR3, the DNA is TGCGCCAGCAGCTTGGGCCCCTTAACAGGAAGCAATCAGCCCCAGCATTTT. The chain carries TRBV5-1 and TRBJ1-5; tentatively, D is TRBD1 (5 bases). Per the germline V gene, CDR1 is SGHRS and CDR2 is YFSETQ. Trimming removed 0 bases at V and 1 base at J, with 14 bases between. This CDR3 has 17 residues.

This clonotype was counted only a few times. For the CDR3, the DNA is TGTGCCAGCAGTTCGAGGGCAGGGAAAGTGAAGCCCCAGCATTTT. This codes for CASSSRAGKVKPQHF. V gene TRBV27 combines with J gene TRBJ1-5; TRBD1 is a possible D gene (5 bases). This CDR3 is built from 15 residues. V lost 4 bases and J lost 8, with 18 bases in between. Germline V CDR1 and CDR2: MNHEY, SMNVEV (reference sequence).

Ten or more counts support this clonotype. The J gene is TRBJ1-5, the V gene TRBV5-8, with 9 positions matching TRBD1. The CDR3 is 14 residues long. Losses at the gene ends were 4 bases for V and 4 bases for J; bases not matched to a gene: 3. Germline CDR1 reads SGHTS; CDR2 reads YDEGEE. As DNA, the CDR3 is TGTGCCAGCAGCATCGGACAGGGGAATCAGCCCCAGCATTTT. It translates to CASSIGQGNQPQHF.

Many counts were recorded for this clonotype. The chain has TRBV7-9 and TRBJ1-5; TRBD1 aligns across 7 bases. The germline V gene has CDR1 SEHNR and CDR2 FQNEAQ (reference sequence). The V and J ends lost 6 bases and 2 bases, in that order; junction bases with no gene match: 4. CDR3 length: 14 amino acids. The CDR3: CASSLGTGNQPQHF. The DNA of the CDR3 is TGTGCCAGCAGTTTGGGGACAGGCAATCAGCCCCAGCATTTT. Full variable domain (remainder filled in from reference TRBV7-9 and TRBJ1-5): DTGVSQNPRHKITKRGQNVTFRCDPISEHNRLYWYRQTLGQGPEFLTYFQNEAQLEKSRLLSDRFSAERPKGSFSTLEIQRTEQGDSAMYLCASSLGTGNQPQHFGDGTRLSIL.

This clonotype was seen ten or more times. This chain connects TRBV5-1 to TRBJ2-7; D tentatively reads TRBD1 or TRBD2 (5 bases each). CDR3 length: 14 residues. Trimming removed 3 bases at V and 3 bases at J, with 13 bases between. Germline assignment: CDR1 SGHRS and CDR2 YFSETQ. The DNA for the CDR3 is TGCGCCAGCAGCTCCCGGGGCAACTTCTACGAGCAGTACTTC. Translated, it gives CASSSRGNFYEQYF.

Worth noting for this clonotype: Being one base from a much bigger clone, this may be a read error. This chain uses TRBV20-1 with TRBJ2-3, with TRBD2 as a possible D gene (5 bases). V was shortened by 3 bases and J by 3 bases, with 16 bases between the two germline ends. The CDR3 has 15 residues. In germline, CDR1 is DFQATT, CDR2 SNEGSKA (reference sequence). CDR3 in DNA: TGCAGTGCTAGGCGGGCCCCCGTATTAACAGATACGCAGTATTTT. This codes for CSARRAPVLTDTQYF.